The 19 T cell receptor beta chains below come from one sample, sequenced in a study of T-cell reconstitution after alpha-beta-depleted transplantation in children. For TCRbeta, the library was prepared with unique molecular identifiers. TCRdb used MiXCR to reprocess the PCR reads, holding one entry per CDR3 protein. The table lists 800,000 to 1,000,000 distinct CDR3 sequences, about 29% of them singletons, with about 28% in the top ten. Sequenced here: PBMCs, mostly from graft donor cells, sampled 360 days after TCRalphabeta/CD19-depleted stem cell transplant. The receptors were gathered from a boy in the first two years of life who had a stem cell transplant for SCID, so the T cells may come from the graft donor.

This chain uses TRBV2 with TRBJ2-7, with 8 bases fitting TRBD2. V lost 4 bases and J lost 3; bases outside the gene matches: 11. The germline V gene has CDR1 SNHLY and CDR2 FYNNEI. CDR3 length equals 16 residues. CDR3 region: CASSAFAGTRIYEQYF. DNA for the CDR3: TGTGCCAGCAGTGCTTTTGCCGGGACTAGGATCTACGAGCAGTACTTC. Supplemented by reference TRBV2 and TRBJ2-7, the full variable domain reads EPEVTQTPSHQVTQMGQEVILRCVPISNHLYFYWYRQILGQKVEFLVSFYNNEISEKSEIFDDQFSVERPDGSNFTLKIRSTKLEDSAMYFCASSAFAGTRIYEQYFGPGTRLTVT.

The gene calls are TRBV12-3 or TRBV12-4 and TRBJ2-3; 9 bases fit TRBD1. The ends lost 5 bases at V and 2 bases at J; junction bases unmatched: 5. CDR3 length: 15 residues. CDR3 region: CASSTDRGNTDTQYF. The DNA for the CDR3 is TGTGCCAGCAGTACCGACAGGGGGAACACAGATACGCAGTATTTT.

V usage is TRBV28 and J usage is TRBJ2-3; the match to TRBD2 covers 14 bases. Germline CDR1 MDHEN, CDR2 SYDVKM. CDR3 size: 17 residues. V was clipped by 1 base and J by 6 bases; unmatched bases: 6. The CDR3 DNA reads TGTGCCAGCAGTTTATCCGGACTAGCGGGGGGAGGGGATACGCAGTATTTT. Its translation is CASSLSGLAGGGDTQYF.

This clonotype was observed a handful of times. The chain joins TRBV28 to TRBJ2-3; 11 positions agree with TRBD2. There are 19 residues in the CDR3. CDR1 is MDHEN, CDR2 SYDVKM, per germline. The J segment lost 3 bases and the V segment lost 3 bases, leaving 14 bases of the junction unmatched. CDR3 sequence (DNA): TGTGCCAGCAGTTTTGAGTGGCTAGCGGGGGGCCGGGGAACAGATACGCAGTATTTT. As protein: CASSFEWLAGGRGTDTQYF.

The chain has TRBV5-1 and TRBJ2-3, with D unclear. CDR3 length equals 14 residues. The V end was cut by 0 bases, the J end by 2 bases, with 7 bases between. Germline values: CDR1 SGHRS, CDR2 YFSETQ. CDR3 sequence: CASSLAVDTDTQYF. DNA for the CDR3: TGCGCCAGCAGCTTGGCAGTTGACACAGATACGCAGTATTTT.

The chain combines TRBV28 with TRBJ1-3; D unclear. With 2 bases removed from V and 0 bases from J, the gap between germline ends came to 11 bases. Per germline, CDR1 MDHEN and CDR2 SYDVKM. This CDR3 spans 16 amino acids. The CDR3, as DNA: TGTGCCAGCAGTTTACGGGTACACAACTCTGGAAACACCATATATTTT. Translated: CASSLRVHNSGNTIYF.

This chain uses TRBV12-3 or TRBV12-4 with TRBJ1-4; a possible D gene is TRBD1 (5 bases). Trimming stripped 3 bases from V and 5 bases from J, with 10 bases between. CDR3 length: 14 residues. CDR3 sequence (DNA): TGTGCCAGCAGTTTTGTTGCAGGGAATGAAAAACTGTTTTTT. Translated, it gives CASSFVAGNEKLFF.

This rearrangement joins TRBV5-1 to TRBJ1-1; D is uncertain. Germline-derived CDR1 and CDR2 are SGHRS and YFSETQ. Trimming left V 3 bases short and J 0 bases short, with 15 bases between. This CDR3 is built from 16 residues. CDR3 coding DNA: TGCGCCAGCAGCTCGGCCGGATCCAGCATGAACACTGAAGCTTTCTTT. Residues: CASSSAGSSMNTEAFF.

This clonotype has a handful of counts. The chain combines TRBV4-3 with TRBJ1-1; D gene ambiguous. Per germline, CDR1 LGHNA and CDR2 YSLEER. This CDR3 has 13 amino acids. V gave up 1 base and J gave up 6 bases, with 9 bases separating them. CDR3 nucleotides: TGCGCCAGCAGCCAAGTCTGGCGCGCTGAAGCTTTCTTT. This sequence encodes CASSQVWRAEAFF.

This clonotype was seen a handful of times. This sequence joins TRBV5-1 and TRBJ2-6; TRBD1 might be the D (6 bases). The germline gives CDR1 SGHRS, CDR2 YFSETQ. Trimming pared 3 bases from V and 0 bases from J, leaving 10 bases between. The CDR3 runs 16 residues. The DNA for the CDR3 is TGCGCCAGCAGCTGGTACAGGGACTCTGGGGCCAACGTCCTGACTTTC. It translates to CASSWYRDSGANVLTF. Supplemented by reference TRBV5-1 and TRBJ2-6, the full variable domain reads KAGVTQTPRYLIKTRGQQVTLSCSPISGHRSVSWYQQTPGQGLQFLFEYFSETQRNKGNFPGRFSGRQFSNSRSEMNVSTLELGDSALYLCASSWYRDSGANVLTFGAGSRLTVL.

This clonotype was counted a few times. CDR3 nucleotides: TGTGCCATCACCCGAGGACCGTCGAGGGGCACTGAAGCTTTCTTT. Translation: CAITRGPSRGTEAFF. The rearrangement links TRBV10-3 to TRBJ1-1; possibly TRBD1 for D (5 bases). Germline assignment: CDR1 ENHRY and CDR2 SYGVKD. The V and J ends lost 7 bases and 4 bases respectively, with 19 bases between them. There are 15 residues in the CDR3.

This chain connects TRBV5-4 to TRBJ2-1; a weak D match, TRBD2 (7 bases). CDR3 size: 13 residues. Between the trimmed V and J ends, which lost 7 bases and 9 bases, there was a span of 17 bases. Germline V CDR1 and CDR2: SGHNT, YYREEE (reference sequence). The DNA of the CDR3 is TGTGCCAGCCGAGGGGCGGGGGCCATTGAGCAGTTCTTC. It is translated as CASRGAGAIEQFF.

This sequence joins TRBV12-3 or TRBV12-4 and TRBJ2-7; possible D gene TRBD1, 6 bases. Trimming left V 4 bases short and J 5 bases short, with 24 bases between. The CDR3 is 17 amino acids. This chain's CDR3 is CASSSPGLGHGGNEQYF. DNA for the CDR3: TGTGCCAGCAGTTCACCAGGGCTGGGACACGGTGGGAACGAGCAGTACTTC.

CDR3 amino acids: CASSQQLAGGRYEQFF. The CDR3 DNA reads TGCGCCAGCAGCCAACAACTAGCGGGGGGTAGGTATGAGCAGTTCTTC. The genes are TRBV4-1 and TRBJ2-1; TRBD2 agrees at 12 bases. The CDR3 runs to 16 residues. Germline assignment: CDR1 MGHRA and CDR2 YSYEKL. The trim removed 2 bases at V and 8 bases at J, leaving 7 bases unmatched.

This chain connects TRBV5-1 to TRBJ2-5, with a weak D call TRBD2 (6 bases). Between the trimmed V and J ends, which lost 0 bases and 5 bases, there was a span of 11 bases. The V gene's germline CDR1 is SGHRS and CDR2 YFSETQ. The CDR3 covers 14 residues. The CDR3 region has the DNA TGCGCCAGCAGCTTGGCCACTAGCTGGGAGACCCAGTACTTC. Residues: CASSLATSWETQYF. Based on the CDR3 plus reference TRBV5-1 and TRBJ2-5, the full variable domain is KAGVTQTPRYLIKTRGQQVTLSCSPISGHRSVSWYQQTPGQGLQFLFEYFSETQRNKGNFPGRFSGRQFSNSRSEMNVSTLELGDSALYLCASSLATSWETQYFGPGTRLLVL.

This clonotype was observed a single time. Germline and junction disagree at one end, which may indicate a read error. The V call is TRBV3-1, the J call TRBJ2-2; perhaps D is TRBD1 or TRBD2 (5 bases each). The CDR3 has 15 amino acids. Germline assignment: CDR1 LGHDT and CDR2 YNNKEL (reference sequence). The chain's CDR3 is CACSRSRGQYFKLFF. The CDR3 region has the DNA TGTGCCTGCAGCCGTAGCCGGGGCCAGTATTTTAAGCTGTTTTTT.

A few counts support this clonotype. The chain has TRBV5-4 and TRBJ2-7, with D possibly being TRBD2 (7 bases). This CDR3 is 19 amino acids long. Trimming took off 0 bases at V and 1 base at J, with 23 bases between the two ends. CDR1 is SGHNT and CDR2 is YYREEE in the germline V gene (reference sequence). Here the CDR3 reads CASSLALVPRGANSYEQYF. Here the CDR3 DNA reads TGTGCCAGCAGCTTGGCCCTCGTTCCCCGGGGGGCCAATTCCTACGAGCAGTACTTC.

The chain employs TRBV19 and TRBJ2-1; no reliable D call. Germline CDR1 reads LNHDA; CDR2 reads SQIVND (reference sequence). CDR3 length: 15 residues. Between the trimmed V and J ends, which lost 7 bases and 2 bases, there was a span of 15 bases. CDR3 nucleotide sequence: TGTGCCAGTACCCACCGGGCAACCCCCTACAATGAGCAGTTCTTC. Protein product: CASTHRATPYNEQFF. Supplemented by reference TRBV19 and TRBJ2-1, the full variable domain reads DGGITQSPKYLFRKEGQNVTLSCEQNLNHDAMYWYRQDPGQGLRLIYYSQIVNDFQKGDIAEGYSVSREKKESFPLTVTSAQKNPTAFYLCASTHRATPYNEQFFGPGTRLTVL.

This clonotype was detected a few times. The chain joins TRBV4-1 to TRBJ1-4; D is unresolved. Trimming stripped 1 base from V and 8 bases from J, with 8 bases between. Germline lookup yields CDR1 MGHRA and CDR2 YSYEKL. CDR3 size: 13 residues. CDR3 coding DNA: TGCGCCAGCAGCCAAGTCCAAAGGGAAAAACTGTTTTTT. Its protein product is CASSQVQREKLFF.